This T cell receptor beta chain originates from a study of PD-1 blockade in classical Hodgkin lymphoma. With regard to this clone: Its specificity is not known.

The study, taken as a whole, reports: Reports described newly diagnosed patients as having lower baseline TCR diversity than healthy donors. Why the repertoires differ is still unclear, perhaps disease activity or prior therapy.

After autologous stem cell transplantation all patients relapsed, and prior brentuximab vedotin exposure differed between cohorts. Measured with immunoSEQ multiplex PCR; TCRdb has only the in-frame clones, and not every one. The top ten hold about 16% of the sample, which has approximately 52,000 clones, just under 75% seen once. Here the sequenced sample was peripheral blood mononuclear cells (PBMCs), taken before the second cycle of nivolumab. This clonotype originated in a human donor with classical Hodgkin lymphoma.

The CDR3 nucleotides read TGTGCCAGCAGTTCGACTTGGACAGCCCGTCCAGATACGCAGTATTTT. Its protein product is CASSSTWTARPDTQYF. This chain connects TRBV6-5 to TRBJ2-3; tentative D call: TRBD1 (6 bases). Germline V gene sequence: CDR1 MNHEY, CDR2 SVGAGI. The CDR3 totals 16 residues. V was trimmed by 4 bases and J by 4 bases, leaving 18 bases between them.